This T cell receptor (beta chain) derives from a study of identical twins. Findings of the study overall: Potential partial confounding of zero-insertion analyses by invariant MAIT and iNKT cells was noted.

Between the trimmed V and J ends, which lost 7 bases and 0 bases, there was a span of 13 bases. The CDR3 length is 14 residues. Germline V gene data show CDR1 as SGHRS and CDR2 as YFSETQ. Concerning this clonotype itself: What it binds is unknown.

One entry per CDR3 protein results from TCRdb running MiXCR on the 5' RACE reads. The table has 640,000 or so distinct CDR3 sequences, approximately 6% seen once. Source material: naive T cells sorted from blood. The sequence was collected from a young man in good health. V and J are TRBV5-1 and TRBJ1-1; D gene unclear. CDR3 amino acids: CASGPSEVNTEAFF. CDR3 coding DNA: TGCGCCAGCGGTCCCTCGGAAGTGAACACTGAAGCTTTCTTT.